These 13 T cell receptor beta chains originate from one sample sequenced in a study of response to subunit inactivated influenza vaccine. TCRdb passed the RT-PCR reads through MiXCR, listing each CDR3 protein once. The data hold around 170,000 distinct CDR3 sequences, with around 11% observed a single time. The sequences come from CD8+ T cells sorted from PBMCs, collected around 25 months after vaccination. Receptor source: a man in his fifties or sixties who received an inactivated influenza vaccine.

This clonotype was observed at least ten times. V and J are TRBV7-2 and TRBJ2-5; 7 bases are a match to TRBD1. The ends lost 5 bases at V and 0 bases at J; junction bases unmatched: 9. Per germline, CDR1 SGHTA and CDR2 FQGNSA. This CDR3 has 16 residues. CDR3 sequence: CASSLGTAPYQETQYF. Here the CDR3 DNA reads TGTGCCAGCAGCCTCGGGACAGCCCCTTACCAAGAGACCCAGTACTTC.

V gene TRBV9 combines with J gene TRBJ2-5; tentative D call: TRBD1 (5 bases). Germline V CDR1 and CDR2: SGDLS, YYNGEE. CDR3 length: 14 amino acids. V lost 4 bases and J 5 bases, leaving 15 bases between the germline ends. The CDR3 coding sequence is TGTGCCAGCAGCCCCTCGCAGGGATGGGAGACCCAGTACTTC. Amino acids: CASSPSQGWETQYF. Complete variable domain (other parts from reference TRBV9 and TRBJ2-5): DSGVTQTPKHLITATGQRVTLRCSPRSGDLSVYWYQQSLDQGLQFLIQYYNGEERAKGNILERFSAQQFPDLHSELNLSSLELGDSALYFCASSPSQGWETQYFGPGTRLLVL.

This clonotype was detected ten times or more. The V gene is TRBV5-5, the J gene TRBJ2-1; D call uncertain. Trimming left V 4 bases short and J 1 base short, with 6 bases between. Germline-derived CDR1 and CDR2 are SGHKS and YYEKEE (reference sequence). The CDR3 sequence is 13 residues long. The CDR3 spells CASSLPSYNEQFF. The CDR3 nucleotides read TGTGCCAGCAGCCTGCCATCCTACAATGAGCAGTTCTTC.

This clonotype appeared a few times. The chain joins TRBV7-9 to TRBJ2-1; 11 nucleotides match TRBD1. CDR3 size: 16 residues. V lost 0 bases, J lost 6 bases, and 4 bases stayed unmatched. Germline V gene sequence: CDR1 SEHNR, CDR2 FQNEAQ (reference sequence). CDR3 DNA sequence: TGTGCCAGCAGCTTAGCCGGGACAGGGGGATCCAATGAGCAGTTCTTC. Translated: CASSLAGTGGSNEQFF.

The chain is built from TRBV29-1 and TRBJ2-2; 14 bases align to TRBD2. Germline lookup yields CDR1 SQVTM and CDR2 ANQGSEA. The length of the CDR3 is 15 residues. The V and J ends lost 3 bases and 6 bases, in that order; junction bases with no gene match: 3. CDR3 amino acids: CSVEGLAGVSGELFF. CDR3 nucleotide sequence: TGCAGCGTTGAGGGACTAGCGGGAGTCTCCGGGGAGCTGTTTTTT.

This clonotype occurred many times. The gene calls are TRBV6-2 or TRBV6-3 and TRBJ2-7; 7 bases match TRBD2. The V gene end was trimmed by 6 bases and the J gene end by 7 bases; junction bases not matched to a gene: 15. The CDR3 consists of 15 residues. Germline loops: CDR1 MNHEY, CDR2 SVGEGT. The CDR3 sequence is CASSRSGESTVEQYF. As DNA, the CDR3 is TGTGCCAGCAGCCGGAGCGGGGAGAGTACGGTGGAGCAGTACTTC.

This clonotype turned up a few times. The gene calls are TRBV9 and TRBJ2-2; D remains unclear. This CDR3 is 16 amino acids long. Per the germline V gene, CDR1 is SGDLS and CDR2 is YYNGEE. V was trimmed by 1 base and J by 0 bases, leaving 10 bases between them. CDR3 protein: CASSVSVKANTGELFF. In DNA, the CDR3 is TGTGCCAGCAGCGTATCAGTAAAAGCGAACACCGGGGAGCTGTTTTTT.

There are a few counts of this clonotype. The genes are TRBV7-9 and TRBJ2-1, with no clear D. Germline CDR1 and CDR2: SEHNR and FQNEAQ (reference sequence). The CDR3 sequence is 15 residues long. Trimming stripped 1 base from V and 5 bases from J, with 12 bases between. Here the CDR3 DNA reads TGTGCCAGCAGCTTAGGGACCAGCAGACACAATGAGCAGTTCTTC. This codes for CASSLGTSRHNEQFF.

This clonotype was picked up a small number of times. The chain has TRBV4-1 and TRBJ2-3; D might be TRBD2 (7 bases). V lost 1 base and J 4 bases, leaving 12 bases between the germline ends. This CDR3 region has 15 residues. Germline lookup yields CDR1 MGHRA and CDR2 YSYEKL. The CDR3 nucleotides are TGCGCCAGCAGCCAAGCTTGGGGGGGCCCAGATACGCAGTATTTT. It yields the protein CASSQAWGGPDTQYF.

In this sample, this clonotype turned up many times. The V and J genes are TRBV5-6 and TRBJ2-3, with D perhaps TRBD1 (6 bases). The CDR3 has 12 amino acids. The germline V gene encodes CDR1 SGHDT and CDR2 YYEEEE. Trimming took 7 bases from V and 6 from J, leaving 12 bases between them. CDR3 bases: TGTGCCAGCGGAACAGGGTCTGATACGCAGTATTTT. This translates into CASGTGSDTQYF.

This clonotype has at least ten counts. The rearrangement links TRBV2 to TRBJ1-2; no clear D. V shed 6 bases and J shed 6 bases, with 20 bases lying between them. CDR1 and CDR2 (germline): SNHLY, FYNNEI. This CDR3 comprises 15 residues. The CDR3 loop reads CASSDRRVARDGYTF. CDR3 nucleotide sequence: TGTGCCAGCAGCGACCGACGGGTAGCTAGGGATGGCTACACCTTC.

The chain uses TRBV5-1 and TRBJ2-1; D is perhaps TRBD2 (6 bases). Trimming cost V 3 bases and J 7 bases, with 20 bases left between them. Germline CDR1 SGHRS, CDR2 YFSETQ. The CDR3 is made up of 16 amino acids. As DNA, the CDR3 is TGCGCCAGCAGCTCGCCGTTCGGGGGAAGTGAAAATGAGCAGTTCTTC. It translates to CASSSPFGGSENEQFF.

This clonotype appeared a few times. The chain has TRBV9 and TRBJ2-1; 10 bases align to TRBD2. This CDR3 comprises 14 residues. CDR1 and CDR2 from the germline V gene are SGDLS and YYNGEE. The V and J ends lost 2 bases and 9 bases, in that order; junction bases with no gene match: 5. CDR3 sequence (DNA): TGTGCCAGCAGCGTCGGGACTAGCGATATTGAGCAGTTCTTC. Protein: CASSVGTSDIEQFF.